These T cell receptor beta chains were read from a single sample in a study of T cell responses to AZD1222 COVID-19 vaccine. This table comes from immunoSEQ multiplex PCR, and its TCRdb copy is limited to in-frame clones, with some not included. The profile shows more than 150,000 clones, about nine tenths of them singletons. The material was peripheral blood, obtained on day 0 of AZD1222 vaccination. The receptors here all came from an adult in good health. CDR3s include the opening cysteine and the closing phenylalanine or tryptophan. D genes are given only for firm matches. Clone size is shown for a subset of rows, as once, few, many or a class of expanded clone.

TRBD2	TRBV7-2	.	TRBJ2-1	TGTGCCAGCAGCTTTTGGCGGGAGGGGAATGAGCAGTTCTTC	CASSFWREGNEQFF
TRBD1	TRBV28	once	TRBJ2-7	TGTGCCAGCAGGGGGACAGATTCCTACGAGCAGTACTTC	CASRGTDSYEQYF
.	TRBV10-3	.	TRBJ2-3	TGTGCCATCAGTGGGGATAGCTTCTCAGATACGCAGTATTTT	CAISGDSFSDTQYF
TRBD1	TRBV28	.	TRBJ1-1	TGTGCCAGCACCACAAAGGGGGCAGCCACCCGAAAGGTAGGCAAGAACACTGAAGCTTTCTTT	CASTTKGAATRKVGKNTEAFF
TRBD1	TRBV5-1	.	TRBJ1-1	TGCGCCAGCAGCCTACAGGGACAGTTTGAGAGGAACACTGAAGCTTTCTTT	CASSLQGQFERNTEAFF
.	TRBV21-1	.	TRBJ2-1	TGTGCCAGCAGCAACCAGACAGGGGGCCTCTACAATGAGCAGTTCTTC	CASSNQTGGLYNEQFF
.	TRBV28	.	TRBJ1-2	TGTGCCACCGCTAACTATGGCTACACCTTC	CATANYGYTF
.	TRBV5-4	.	TRBJ1-2	TGTGCCAGCAGCTTGCTCGGGACTTCAAACTATGGCTACACCTTC	CASSLLGTSNYGYTF
.	TRBV4-1	.	TRBJ1-5	TGCGCCAGCAGCCAAAGAGGGGATGGTCAGCCCCAGCATTTT	CASSQRGDGQPQHF
.	TRBV18	.	TRBJ1-1	TGTGCCAGCTCCCGACAGAACACTGAAGCTTTCTTT	CASSRQNTEAFF
.	TRBV28	.	TRBJ2-3	TGTGCCAGCGTTAGTCCGGGCCTCGGGACAGATACGCAGTATTTT	CASVSPGLGTDTQYF
.	TRBV6-2/TRBV6-3	.	TRBJ2-3	TGTGCCAGCAGCTTAGCGGTAAGCCTTTGGCATACGCAGTATTTT	CASSLAVSLWHTQYF
TRBD2	TRBV27	.	TRBJ2-7	TGTGCCAGCAGTGCGCAATTGGGGGCCGGGACTAGTAAACACGAGCAGTACTTC	CASSAQLGAGTSKHEQYF
TRBD2	TRBV6-2/TRBV6-3	.	TRBJ2-7	TGTGCCAGCAGTTACTCGTTCTCCTCGGGGCTAGCGGGACTCGAGCAGTACTTC	CASSYSFSSGLAGLEQYF
.	TRBV7-8	.	TRBJ1-5	TGTGCCAGCAGATATCCGGGAGAGAATCAGCCCCAGCATTTT	CASRYPGENQPQHF
TRBD1	TRBV24-1	.	TRBJ1-2	TGTGCCACCAGTGATTCCGACAGGGTAAATGGCTACACCTTC	CATSDSDRVNGYTF
.	TRBV2	.	TRBJ1-5	TGTGCCAGCAGTGAAGACGAGGGCTCAGGTAGCAATCAGCCCCAGCATTTT	CASSEDEGSGSNQPQHF
TRBD1	TRBV7-6	.	TRBJ1-3	TGTGCCAGCAGCCAGCCGGGACAGGGAAACACCATATATTTT	CASSQPGQGNTIYF
TRBD1	TRBV7-2	.	TRBJ2-2	TGTGCCAGCAGCCCCCGAAGGGGGCTTACCGGGGAGCTGTTTTTT	CASSPRRGLTGELFF
.	TRBV5-6	.	TRBJ2-1	TGTGCCAGCAGCTACCAATTTGAGCAGTTCTTC	CASSYQFEQFF
TRBD1	TRBV15	.	TRBJ2-5	TGTGCCACCAGCAGATGGGACAGGGGGCAAGAGACCCAGTACTTC	CATSRWDRGQETQYF
.	TRBV19	.	TRBJ1-1	TGTGCCAGTAGTATTTCCGGCTCCCCGGGCACTGAAGCTTTCTTT	CASSISGSPGTEAFF
.	TRBV14	.	TRBJ2-5	TGTGCCAGCAGCCAATATTGGGGGACAAGCCGACCATACTTTCACCAAGAGACCCAGTACTTC	CASSQYWGTSRPYFHQETQYF
TRBD1	TRBV6-2/TRBV6-3	.	TRBJ1-1	TGTGCCAGCAGTTACACCGGGACAGCCTCCGTGGGGTACATGAACACTGAAGCTTTCTTT	CASSYTGTASVGYMNTEAFF
.	TRBV4-1	.	TRBJ1-6	TGCGCCAGCAGCCAACTCCTCAGCCCGGGGGATTCACCCCTCCACTTT	CASSQLLSPGDSPLHF
TRBD1	TRBV7-2	.	TRBJ1-3	TGTGCCAGCAGTCTAAAGGACAGGGCAACTGGAAACACCATATATTTT	CASSLKDRATGNTIYF
.	TRBV3-1/TRBV3-2	.	TRBJ2-1	TGTGCCAGCAGCCAGGATTGGACAGTATACAATGAGCAGTTCTTC	CASSQDWTVYNEQFF
.	TRBV7-9	.	TRBJ2-2	TGTGCCAGCAGCTTATCGCTTCTAAACACCGGGGAGCTGTTTTTT	CASSLSLLNTGELFF
TRBD2	TRBV15	.	TRBJ2-1	TGTGCCACCAGCAGAGGGACTAGCGGGAGTTTCTACAATGAGCAGTTCTTC	CATSRGTSGSFYNEQFF
.	TRBV5-1	.	TRBJ1-5	TGCGCCAGCAGCTTGGACAGTCCCAATCAGCCCCAGCATTTT	CASSLDSPNQPQHF
TRBD2	TRBV7-2	.	TRBJ2-1	TGTGCCAGCAGCCCCGGGACTAGCGGGAGTAATGAGCAGTTCTTC	CASSPGTSGSNEQFF
.	TRBV30	.	TRBJ1-1	TGTGCCTGGAGTGTGAGGACTACAGGAAAGAACACTGAAGCTTTCTTT	CAWSVRTTGKNTEAFF
.	TRBV14	.	TRBJ1-6	TGTGCCAGCAGCCTTAGGGGGAGCTCCTATAATTCACCCCTCCACTTT	CASSLRGSSYNSPLHF
.	TRBV6-5	.	TRBJ1-2	TGTGCCAGCAGTCCCCGGGACACACCTGGTGGTGGCTACACCTTC	CASSPRDTPGGGYTF
TRBD2	TRBV27	.	TRBJ2-1	TGTGCCAGCAGTTTTACTAGCGGGATTTACAATGAGCAGTTCTTC	CASSFTSGIYNEQFF
.	TRBV2	.	TRBJ2-2	TGTGCCAGCAGTGAAGCGGGAGCCAGGTTAAGGACCGGGGAGCTGTTTTTT	CASSEAGARLRTGELFF
TRBD1	TRBV2	.	TRBJ1-2	TGTGCCAGCACGCCTCAGGGGGCGCCGGGCGGCTACACCTTC	CASTPQGAPGGYTF
.	TRBV7-8	.	TRBJ2-7	TGTGCCAGCAGCGACCCCGAGGACAGATACTACGAGCAGTACTTC	CASSDPEDRYYEQYF
TRBD2	TRBV27	.	TRBJ2-1	TGTGCCAGCAGTTCGGGACTAGCGGGGGGCTTTGTCTACAATGAGCAGTTCTTC	CASSSGLAGGFVYNEQFF
TRBD2	TRBV2	.	TRBJ2-1	TGTGCCAGCACCAGGTCTAGCGGGAGTTTTGAGCAGTTCTTC	CASTRSSGSFEQFF
.	TRBV18	.	TRBJ1-1	TGTGCCAGCTCACCTAACCGATTTGACACTGAAGCTTTCTTT	CASSPNRFDTEAFF
.	TRBV18	.	TRBJ1-1	TGTGCCAGCTCACCACGCGGTTCAGGGGAGGTCTACACTGAAGCTTTCTTT	CASSPRGSGEVYTEAFF
TRBD1	TRBV7-2	few	TRBJ1-5	TGTGCCAGCAAACCTACAGGGGGCCTTTCCAATCAGCCCCAGCATTTT	CASKPTGGLSNQPQHF
.	TRBV27	.	TRBJ2-7	TGTGCCAGCAGTTTATTTCTTTCCACTGGGACTCGCGACGAGCAGTACTTC	CASSLFLSTGTRDEQYF
.	TRBV13	.	TRBJ2-7	TGTGCCAGCAGCTTAGATGGTCCAGGGGCGACCTACGAGCAGTACTTC	CASSLDGPGATYEQYF
.	TRBV25-1	.	TRBJ2-7	TGTGCCAGCAGTGCCCCCGGGACCGGACTTTACGAGCAGTACTTC	CASSAPGTGLYEQYF
.	TRBV4-2	.	TRBJ1-2	TGTGCCAGCAGCCAAAACCAGGCTAACTATGGCTACACCTTC	CASSQNQANYGYTF
.	TRBV5-1	.	TRBJ2-7	TGCGCCAGCAGCTTGGCCGGTGGCTCCTACGAGCAGTACTTC	CASSLAGGSYEQYF
.	TRBV5-1	.	TRBJ2-2	TGCGCCAGCAGCTTGGCCGCGCAGGTGAACACCGGGGAGCTGTTTTTT	CASSLAAQVNTGELFF
.	TRBV12-3/TRBV12-4	.	TRBJ1-2	TGTGCCAGCACATTAGGGTGGGGCGATGGCTACACCTTC	CASTLGWGDGYTF
.	TRBV5-1	.	TRBJ2-5	TGCGCCAGCAGCTTGACGGAGACCCAGTACTTC	CASSLTETQYF
.	TRBV4-1	.	TRBJ2-7	TGCGCCAGCAGCCCGACAGATTCTAACTACGAGCAGTACTTC	CASSPTDSNYEQYF